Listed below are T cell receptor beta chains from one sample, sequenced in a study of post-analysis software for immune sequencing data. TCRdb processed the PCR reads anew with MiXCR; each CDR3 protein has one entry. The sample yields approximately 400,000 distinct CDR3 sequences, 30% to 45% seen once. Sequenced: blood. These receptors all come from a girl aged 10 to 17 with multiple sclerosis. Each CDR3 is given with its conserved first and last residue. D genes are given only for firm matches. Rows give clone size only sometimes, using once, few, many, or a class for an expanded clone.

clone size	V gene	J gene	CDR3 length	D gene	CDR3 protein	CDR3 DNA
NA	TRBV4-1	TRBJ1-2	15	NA	CASGQDVDGRYGYTF	TGCGCCAGCGGCCAAGATGTCGACGGGAGGTATGGCTACACCTTC
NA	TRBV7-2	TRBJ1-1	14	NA	CASSYKAGEGEAFF	TGTGCCAGCAGCTATAAGGCAGGGGAGGGTGAAGCTTTCTTT
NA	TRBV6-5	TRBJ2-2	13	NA	CASSYYLTGELFF	TGTGCCAGCAGTTACTATCTTACCGGGGAGCTGTTTTTT
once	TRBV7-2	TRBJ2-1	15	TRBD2	CASSFTSGNYNEQFF	TGTGCCAGCAGCTTCACTAGCGGGAACTACAATGAGCAGTTCTTC
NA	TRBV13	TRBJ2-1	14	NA	CASSFPSSSNEQFF	TGTGCCAGCAGCTTCCCATCTAGCTCCAATGAGCAGTTCTTC
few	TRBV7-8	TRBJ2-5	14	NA	CASSLVLGPNWQYF	TGTGCCAGCAGCTTAGTCTTGGGACCCAATTGGCAGTACTTC
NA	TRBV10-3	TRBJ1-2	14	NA	CAISESWFNYGYTF	TGTGCCATCAGTGAGTCGTGGTTTAACTATGGCTACACCTTC
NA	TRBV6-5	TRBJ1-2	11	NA	CASSLAGDYTF	TGTGCCAGCAGTTTAGCAGGGGACTACACCTTC
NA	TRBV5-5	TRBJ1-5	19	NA	CASSREAWSGRYSNQPQHF	TGTGCCAGCAGCAGGGAAGCTTGGTCTGGACGGTATAGCAATCAGCCCCAGCATTTT
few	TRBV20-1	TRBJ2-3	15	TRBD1	CSAFRTGEASDTQYF	TGCAGTGCTTTCCGGACAGGGGAGGCTTCAGATACGCAGTATTTT
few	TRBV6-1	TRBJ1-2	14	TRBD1	CASKTGTDIYGYTF	TGTGCCAGCAAAACCGGGACAGATATCTATGGCTACACCTTC
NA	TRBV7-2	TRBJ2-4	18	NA	CASSPLDWGAADKNIQYF	TGTGCCAGCAGCCCCCTCGACTGGGGGGCCGCGGACAAAAACATTCAGTACTTC
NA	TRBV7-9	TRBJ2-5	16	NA	CASNLVWGDRGETQYF	TGTGCCAGCAACTTAGTCTGGGGAGACAGAGGGGAGACCCAGTACTTC
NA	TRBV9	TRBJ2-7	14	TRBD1	CASSGEPGGYEQYF	TGTGCCAGCAGCGGAGAACCAGGGGGCTACGAGCAGTACTTC
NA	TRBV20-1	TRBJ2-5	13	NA	CSAPGPNEETQYF	TGCAGTGCCCCGGGACCCAACGAAGAGACCCAGTACTTC
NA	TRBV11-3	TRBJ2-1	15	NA	CASSPGDGSYNEQFF	TGTGCCAGCAGCCCGGGCGATGGATCCTACAATGAGCAGTTCTTC
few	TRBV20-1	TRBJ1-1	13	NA	CSARGQGKTEAFF	TGCAGTGCTAGAGGCCAGGGTAAGACTGAAGCTTTCTTT
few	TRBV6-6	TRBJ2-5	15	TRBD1	CASSYSQGATETQYF	TGTGCCAGCAGTTACTCACAGGGGGCTACAGAGACCCAGTACTTC
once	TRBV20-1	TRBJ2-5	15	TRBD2	CSVSLAGGTQETQYF	TGCAGTGTTAGCCTAGCGGGGGGAACTCAAGAGACCCAGTACTTC
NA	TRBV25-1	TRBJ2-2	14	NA	CASRPLGAGGELFF	TGTGCCAGCCGTCCTTTGGGGGCGGGCGGGGAGCTGTTTTTT
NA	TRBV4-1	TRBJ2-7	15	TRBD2	CASSHDPSGGQEQYF	TGCGCCAGCAGCCACGACCCTAGCGGGGGGCAGGAGCAGTACTTC
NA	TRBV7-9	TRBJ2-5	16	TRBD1	CASRRMGQRQEETQYF	TGTGCCAGCAGACGAATGGGACAGCGACAGGAAGAGACCCAGTACTTC
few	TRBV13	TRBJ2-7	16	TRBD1	CASSLGLWDRPYEQYF	TGTGCCAGCAGCTTAGGCCTCTGGGACAGGCCCTACGAGCAGTACTTC
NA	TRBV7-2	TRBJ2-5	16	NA	CASSFSPGYQRETQYF	TGTGCCAGCAGCTTCAGCCCGGGATACCAGAGAGAGACCCAGTACTTC
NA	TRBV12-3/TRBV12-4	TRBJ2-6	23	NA	CASSLGGFGDRPSSYSGANVLTF	TGTGCCAGCAGTTTAGGTGGGTTTGGAGACAGACCTTCATCTTACTCTGGGGCCAACGTCCTGACTTTC
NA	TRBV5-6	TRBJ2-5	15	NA	CASSLAWGNQETQYF	TGTGCCAGCAGCTTGGCCTGGGGGAACCAAGAGACCCAGTACTTC
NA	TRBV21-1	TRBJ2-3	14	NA	CASSKDTGGDTQYF	TGTGCCAGCAGCAAAGATACAGGGGGGGATACGCAGTATTTT
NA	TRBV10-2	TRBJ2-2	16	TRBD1	CASTDYYRGRGGELFF	TGCGCCAGCACCGATTATTACAGGGGGCGCGGCGGGGAGCTGTTTTTT
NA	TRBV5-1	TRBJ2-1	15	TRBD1	CASSHTGGAGNEQFF	TGCGCCAGCAGTCATACAGGGGGCGCGGGCAATGAGCAGTTCTTC
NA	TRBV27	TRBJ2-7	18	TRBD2	CASSPGLVAYSTSYEQYF	TGTGCCAGCAGTCCCGGACTAGTCGCCTACAGTACCTCCTACGAGCAGTACTTC
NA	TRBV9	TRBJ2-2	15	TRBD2	CASSVVAGGTGELFF	TGTGCCAGCAGCGTAGTTGCGGGGGGGACCGGGGAGCTGTTTTTT
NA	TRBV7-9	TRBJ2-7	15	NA	CASSLGQNFSYEQYF	TGTGCCAGCAGCTTAGGTCAAAATTTCTCCTACGAGCAGTACTTC
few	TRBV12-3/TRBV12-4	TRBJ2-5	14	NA	CASSFDTVEETQYF	TGTGCCAGCAGTTTTGACACAGTAGAAGAGACCCAGTACTTC
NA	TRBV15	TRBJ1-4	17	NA	CATSRPGGGAANEKLFF	TGTGCCACCAGCAGACCTGGGGGCGGGGCAGCGAATGAAAAACTGTTTTTT
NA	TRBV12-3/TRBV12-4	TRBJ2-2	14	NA	CASSLLANTGELFF	TGTGCCAGCAGCCTCCTAGCGAACACCGGGGAGCTGTTTTTT
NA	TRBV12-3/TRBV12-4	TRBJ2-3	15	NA	CASSLRGSSPDTQYF	TGTGCCAGCAGTTTAAGGGGCAGCTCCCCAGATACGCAGTATTTT
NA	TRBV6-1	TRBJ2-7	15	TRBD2	CASRGSSGGGYEQYF	TGTGCCAGCAGGGGTTCTAGCGGGGGGGGCTACGAGCAGTACTTC
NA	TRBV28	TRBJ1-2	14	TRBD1	CASSSGTGFYGYTF	TGTGCCAGCAGTTCCGGGACAGGGTTCTATGGCTACACCTTC
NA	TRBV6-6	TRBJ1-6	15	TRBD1	CASRPGQLDNSPLHF	TGTGCCAGCAGACCGGGACAGCTTGATAATTCACCCCTCCACTTT
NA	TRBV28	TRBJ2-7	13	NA	CASSLPQFGEQYF	TGTGCCAGCAGTTTACCCCAGTTCGGGGAGCAGTACTTC
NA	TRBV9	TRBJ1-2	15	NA	CASSPSPGANYGYTF	TGTGCCAGCAGCCCCTCCCCCGGGGCGAACTATGGCTACACCTTC
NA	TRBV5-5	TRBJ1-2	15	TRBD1	CASSTGGSANYGYTF	TGTGCCAGCAGCACAGGGGGTTCTGCTAACTATGGCTACACCTTC
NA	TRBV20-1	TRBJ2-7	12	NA	CSARLWGHEQYF	TGCAGTGCTAGGCTCTGGGGGCACGAGCAGTACTTC
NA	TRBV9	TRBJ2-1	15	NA	CASSVELGVYNEQFF	TGTGCCAGCAGCGTAGAGCTCGGGGTATACAATGAGCAGTTCTTC
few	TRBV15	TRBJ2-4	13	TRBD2	CATSREVKNIQYF	TGTGCCACCAGTCGGGAGGTCAAAAACATTCAGTACTTC
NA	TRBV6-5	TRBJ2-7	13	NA	CASRFGQSYEQYF	TGTGCCAGCAGATTCGGACAGTCCTACGAGCAGTACTTC
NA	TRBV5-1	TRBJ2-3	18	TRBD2	CASSSEERLAGSTDTQYF	TGCGCCAGCAGCTCGGAAGAGAGACTAGCGGGTAGCACAGATACGCAGTATTTT
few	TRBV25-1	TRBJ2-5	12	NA	CASRQAGETQYF	TGTGCCAGCAGACAGGCCGGGGAGACCCAGTACTTC
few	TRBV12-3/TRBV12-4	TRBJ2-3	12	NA	CASRGAVYTQYF	TGTGCCAGCAGGGGGGCCGTGTATACGCAGTATTTT
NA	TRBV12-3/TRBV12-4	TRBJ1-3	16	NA	CASSSAGGTPGNTIYF	TGTGCCAGCAGTTCCGCCGGGGGGACTCCTGGAAACACCATATATTTT
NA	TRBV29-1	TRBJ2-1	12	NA	CSVVQTHNEQFF	TGCAGCGTTGTACAGACGCACAATGAGCAGTTCTTC
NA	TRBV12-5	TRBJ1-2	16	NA	CASGLGGRASDYGYTF	TGTGCTAGTGGTTTGGGGGGGCGGGCGTCGGACTATGGCTACACCTTC